This TCR beta chain is drawn from a study of vaccination effects on CD4 cells after COVID-19. At the level of the study: Everyone in the study got two shots of either the BNT162b2 or mRNA-1273 vaccine.

For this clone: The antigen is unknown.

Libraries were prepared by immunoSEQ multiplex PCR; TCRdb keeps only in-frame clonotypes and omits some of them. The sample has around 41,000 clones, roughly 80% seen once. Notes on the study in general: The study dataset contains few convalescent patients and includes no early post-infection timepoints.

The culture ran for approximately 10 days, and then CD4+ T cells were isolated. The CDR3 runs to 15 residues. V was clipped by 4 bases and J by 4 bases; unmatched bases: 3. CDR1 is SGHDT and CDR2 is YYEEEE in the germline V gene. The gene calls are TRBV5-6 and TRBJ1-6; 9 bases are shared with TRBD1. This receptor was identified in a human donor who received a COVID-19 vaccine. This material consisted of CD4+ T cells from PBMCs cultured without peptide, taken before COVID-19 vaccination. CDR3 protein: CASSDRGYYNSPLHF. DNA for the CDR3: TGTGCCAGCAGCGACAGGGGGTATTATAATTCACCCCTCCACTTT.